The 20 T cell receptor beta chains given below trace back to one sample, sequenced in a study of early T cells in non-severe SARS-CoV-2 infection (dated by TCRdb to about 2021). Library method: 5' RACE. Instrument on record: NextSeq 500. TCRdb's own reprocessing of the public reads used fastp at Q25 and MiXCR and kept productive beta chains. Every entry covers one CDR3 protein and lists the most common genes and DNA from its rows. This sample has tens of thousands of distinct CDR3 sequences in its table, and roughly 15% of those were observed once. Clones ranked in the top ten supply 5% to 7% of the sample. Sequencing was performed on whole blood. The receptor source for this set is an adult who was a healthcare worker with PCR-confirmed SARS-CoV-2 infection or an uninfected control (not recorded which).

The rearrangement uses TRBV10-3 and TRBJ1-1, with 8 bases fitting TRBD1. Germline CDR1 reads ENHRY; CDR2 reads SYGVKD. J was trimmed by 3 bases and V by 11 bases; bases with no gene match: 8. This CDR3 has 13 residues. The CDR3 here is CALTQGADTEAFF. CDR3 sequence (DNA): TGTGCCCTAACTCAGGGGGCGGACACTGAAGCTTTCTTT.

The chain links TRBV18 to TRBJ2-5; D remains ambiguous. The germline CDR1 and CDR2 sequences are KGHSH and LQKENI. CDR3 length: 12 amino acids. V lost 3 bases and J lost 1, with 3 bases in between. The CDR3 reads CASSPTQETQYF. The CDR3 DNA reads TGTGCCAGCTCACCTACCCAAGAGACCCAGTACTTC.

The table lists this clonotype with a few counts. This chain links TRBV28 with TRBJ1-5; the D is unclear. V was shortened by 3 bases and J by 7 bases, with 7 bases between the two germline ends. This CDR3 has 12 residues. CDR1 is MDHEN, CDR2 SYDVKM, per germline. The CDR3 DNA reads TGTGCCAGCAGTTTTGGCATCCAGCCCCAGCATTTT. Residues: CASSFGIQPQHF.

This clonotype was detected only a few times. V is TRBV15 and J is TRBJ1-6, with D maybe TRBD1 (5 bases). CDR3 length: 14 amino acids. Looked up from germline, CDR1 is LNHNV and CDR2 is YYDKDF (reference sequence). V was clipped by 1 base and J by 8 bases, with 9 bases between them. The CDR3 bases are TGTGCCACCAGCAGAGTTCTGGGGGATTCACCCCTCCACTTT. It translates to CATSRVLGDSPLHF.

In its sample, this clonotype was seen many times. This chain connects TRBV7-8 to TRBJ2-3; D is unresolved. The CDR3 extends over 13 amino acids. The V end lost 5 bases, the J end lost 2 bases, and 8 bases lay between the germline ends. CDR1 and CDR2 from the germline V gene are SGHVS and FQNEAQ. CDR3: CASSPPLTDTQYF. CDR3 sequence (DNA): TGTGCCAGCAGCCCCCCTCTCACAGATACGCAGTATTTT.

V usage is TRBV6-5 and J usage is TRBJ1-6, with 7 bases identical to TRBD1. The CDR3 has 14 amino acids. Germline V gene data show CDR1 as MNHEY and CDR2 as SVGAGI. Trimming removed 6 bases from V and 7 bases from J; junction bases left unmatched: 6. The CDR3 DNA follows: TGTGCCAGCAGACCCGACAGGGAGAATTCACCCCTCCACTTT. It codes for CASRPDRENSPLHF.

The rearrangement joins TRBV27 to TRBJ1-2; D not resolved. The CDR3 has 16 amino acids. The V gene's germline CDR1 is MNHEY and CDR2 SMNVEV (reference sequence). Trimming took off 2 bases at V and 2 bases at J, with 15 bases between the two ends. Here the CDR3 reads CASSLGSQYMNYGYTF. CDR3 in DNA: TGTGCCAGCAGTTTAGGTAGCCAGTATATGAACTATGGCTACACCTTC.

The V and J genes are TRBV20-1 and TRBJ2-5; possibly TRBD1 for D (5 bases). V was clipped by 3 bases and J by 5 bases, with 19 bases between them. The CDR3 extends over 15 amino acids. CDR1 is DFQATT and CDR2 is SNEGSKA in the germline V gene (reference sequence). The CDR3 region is CSARDILGGQETQYF. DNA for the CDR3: TGCAGTGCTAGGGACATACTTGGCGGTCAGGAGACCCAGTACTTC.

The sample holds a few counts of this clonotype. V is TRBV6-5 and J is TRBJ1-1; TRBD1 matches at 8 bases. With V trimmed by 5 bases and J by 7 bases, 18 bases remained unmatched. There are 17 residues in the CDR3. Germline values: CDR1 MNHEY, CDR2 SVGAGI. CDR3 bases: TGTGCCAGCAGTACCGGGACAGGAAAAAGCTCCGCCGGTGAAGCTTTCTTT. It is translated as CASSTGTGKSSAGEAFF.

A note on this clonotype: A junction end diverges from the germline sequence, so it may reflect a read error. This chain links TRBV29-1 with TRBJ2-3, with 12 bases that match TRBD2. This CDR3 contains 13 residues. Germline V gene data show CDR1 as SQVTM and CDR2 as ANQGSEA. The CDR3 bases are TGCAGCGTCGGGACTAGCGGGCCAGATACGCGGTATTTT. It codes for CSVGTSGPDTRYF.

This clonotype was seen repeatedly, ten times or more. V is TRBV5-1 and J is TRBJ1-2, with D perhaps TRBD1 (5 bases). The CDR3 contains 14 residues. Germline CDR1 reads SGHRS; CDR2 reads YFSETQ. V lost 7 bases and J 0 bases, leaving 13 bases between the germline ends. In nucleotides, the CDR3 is TGCGCCAGCGCCGCGGGGGTTGCTAACTATGGCTACACCTTC. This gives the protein CASAAGVANYGYTF.

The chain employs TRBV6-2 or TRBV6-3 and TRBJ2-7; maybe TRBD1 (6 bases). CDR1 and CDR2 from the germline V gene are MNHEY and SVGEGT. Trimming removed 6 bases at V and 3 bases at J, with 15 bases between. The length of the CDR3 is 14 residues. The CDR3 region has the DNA TGTGCCAGCAGATCCCCGCGGACAGACTACGAGCAGTACTTC. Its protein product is CASRSPRTDYEQYF.

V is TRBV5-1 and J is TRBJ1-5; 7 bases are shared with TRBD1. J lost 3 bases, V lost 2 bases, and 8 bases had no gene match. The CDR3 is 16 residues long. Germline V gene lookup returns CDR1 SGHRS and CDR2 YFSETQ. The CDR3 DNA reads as TGCGCCAGCAGCTTAACAGGGGAGGTACCCAATCAGCCCCAGCATTTT. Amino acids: CASSLTGEVPNQPQHF.

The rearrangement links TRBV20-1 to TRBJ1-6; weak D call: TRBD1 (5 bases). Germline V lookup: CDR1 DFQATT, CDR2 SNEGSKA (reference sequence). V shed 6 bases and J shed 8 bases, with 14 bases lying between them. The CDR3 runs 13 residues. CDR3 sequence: CSAGGGVHSPLHF. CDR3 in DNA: TGCAGTGCAGGTGGGGGTGTTCATTCACCCCTCCACTTT.

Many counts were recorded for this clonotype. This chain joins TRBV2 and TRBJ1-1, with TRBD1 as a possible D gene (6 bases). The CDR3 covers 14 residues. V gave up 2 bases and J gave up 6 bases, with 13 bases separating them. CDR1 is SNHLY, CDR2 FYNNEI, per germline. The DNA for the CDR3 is TGTGCCAGCAGTGAACAGGGGAGGGTCCCTGAAGCTTTCTTT. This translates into CASSEQGRVPEAFF.

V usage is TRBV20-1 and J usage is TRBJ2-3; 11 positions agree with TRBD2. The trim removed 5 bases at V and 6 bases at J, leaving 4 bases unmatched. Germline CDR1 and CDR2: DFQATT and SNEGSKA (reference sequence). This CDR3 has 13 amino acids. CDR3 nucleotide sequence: TGCAGTGCTTCTAGCGGGGGGAAGGATACGCAGTATTTT. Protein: CSASSGGKDTQYF.

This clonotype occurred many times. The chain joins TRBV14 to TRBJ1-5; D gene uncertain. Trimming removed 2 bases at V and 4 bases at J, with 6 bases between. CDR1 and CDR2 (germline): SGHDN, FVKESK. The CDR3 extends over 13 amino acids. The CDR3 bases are TGTGCCAGCAGCCAATCCGGGAATCAGCCCCAGCATTTT. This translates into CASSQSGNQPQHF.

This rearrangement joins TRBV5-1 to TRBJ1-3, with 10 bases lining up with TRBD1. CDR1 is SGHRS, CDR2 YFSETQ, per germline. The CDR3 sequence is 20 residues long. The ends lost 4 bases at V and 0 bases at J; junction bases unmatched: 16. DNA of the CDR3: TGCGCCAGCAGCCTCACCGGGACAGGGGCTCCCTGGAGCTCTGGAAACACCATATATTTT. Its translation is CASSLTGTGAPWSSGNTIYF.

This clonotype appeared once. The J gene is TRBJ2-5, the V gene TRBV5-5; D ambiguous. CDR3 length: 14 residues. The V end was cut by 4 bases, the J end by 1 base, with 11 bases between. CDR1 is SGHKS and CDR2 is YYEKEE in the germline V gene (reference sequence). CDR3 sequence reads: CASSGRASQETQYF. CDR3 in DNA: TGTGCCAGCAGCGGACGGGCCAGCCAAGAGACCCAGTACTTC. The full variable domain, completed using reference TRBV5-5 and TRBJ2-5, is DAGVTQSPTHLIKTRGQQVTLRCSPISGHKSVSWYQQVLGQGPQFIFQYYEKEERGRGNFPDRFSARQFPNYSSELNVNALLLGDSALYLCASSGRASQETQYFGPGTRLLVL.

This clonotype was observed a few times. The DNA of the CDR3 is TGTGCCTGCCGTAACTTAGACAGGGTCCAGGAGACCCAGTACTTC. This encodes CACRNLDRVQETQYF. J is TRBJ2-5 and V is TRBV30, with TRBD1 matching over 7 bases. This CDR3 has 15 amino acids. The V gene end was trimmed by 6 bases and the J gene end by 5 bases; junction bases not matched to a gene: 15. Germline V gene sequence: CDR1 GTSNPN, CDR2 SVGIG (reference sequence).